The sequence of this T cell receptor beta chain was determined in a study of read filtering for tumor transcriptome and immune sequencing. Overall study context: IR-seq gave about 3.5 to 10.27 million TCR reads per sample; RNA-seq gave roughly 80 to 1,300.

The library was built from about 370 ng RNA with molecular barcoded adaptors for alpha/delta and beta/gamma chains. One entry per CDR3 protein, called by TCRdb with MiXCR from the reads. The data contain tens of thousands of distinct CDR3 sequences, 15% to 25% of them singletons. Findings and limits, study-wide: RNA-seq captured clonotypes less deeply and reliably than IR-seq. About four fifths of IR-seq clonotypes had a single read, yet these held 3.5% to 4.5% of reads.

This clonotype showed up many times. Its specificity is not known. The V end lost 4 bases, the J end lost 9 bases, and 10 bases lay between the germline ends. This CDR3 contains 12 residues. From germline, CDR1 is MNHEY and CDR2 SVGAGI. This clonotype was sampled from a donor older than 35 with multiple myeloma. V is TRBV6-5 and J is TRBJ2-1, with D perhaps TRBD1 or TRBD2 (5 bases each). Source material: a population of CD138-negative cells sorted from bone marrow. Here the CDR3 reads CASSSVGTEQFF. CDR3 in DNA: TGTGCCAGCAGTTCAGTGGGGACTGAGCAGTTCTTC.